This T cell receptor beta chain was obtained from a study of technical replicates of blood from a few donors. Sequenced by immunoSEQ multiplex PCR; TCRdb stores in-frame clones only, minus some. The sample yields around 79,000 clones, roughly 93% seen once. Germline V CDR1 and CDR2: SGHNT, YYREEE (reference sequence). V was shortened by 5 bases and J by 2 bases, with 9 bases between the two germline ends. This CDR3 has 13 residues. Sequenced material: T cells isolated from PBMCs. The TCR sequence derives from a human donor in good health. The chain links TRBV5-4 to TRBJ2-3; a possible D gene is TRBD2 (6 bases). The CDR3 DNA follows: TGTGCCAGCAGGCGGGATCCCACAGATACGCAGTATTTT. The encoded protein is CASRRDPTDTQYF.